A single sample is the source of the 8 T cell receptor beta chains below, sequenced in a study of blood T cell repertoires in COVID-19 (dated by TCRdb to 2018 to 2020). Libraries were constructed by the immunoSEQ multiplex PCR assay. TCRdb obtained this table from immuneACCESS and retained in-frame rearrangements with V and J assigned. These tables miss some clones; where compared with another copy, unresolved V genes account for less than half of the shortfall, and the remainder is unexplained. The sample table holds 180,000 or so clones, of which more than 60% were seen once. Approximately 13% of the sample comes from the top ten. Input material: peripheral blood. These receptors came from a man aged 50-60 years who had recovered from COVID-19.

V gene TRBV5-1 combines with J gene TRBJ2-7; D may be TRBD2 (6 bases). CDR3 size: 14 residues. V was cut by 4 bases and J by 6 bases, with 17 bases left in between. The germline V gene encodes CDR1 SGHRS and CDR2 YFSETQ. The CDR3 is CASSPGVSQGEQYF. The CDR3 nucleotides read TGCGCCAGCAGCCCGGGGGTCTCGCAGGGCGAGCAGTACTTC.

The chain links TRBV6-2 or TRBV6-3 to TRBJ2-7; D may be TRBD1 (6 bases). This CDR3 comprises 15 residues. CDR1 and CDR2 from the germline V gene are MNHEY and SVGEGT. V lost 2 bases, J lost 5 bases, and 16 bases lay in between. The CDR3 sequence: CASSYPGQLRDEQYF. The CDR3 DNA is TGTGCCAGCAGTTACCCCGGACAGCTGAGGGACGAGCAGTACTTC.

V and J are TRBV28 and TRBJ1-1, with TRBD1 matching over 8 bases. The CDR3 loop spans 15 amino acids. J gave up 10 bases and V 4 bases, and 14 bases lay outside the gene matches. CDR1 is MDHEN, CDR2 SYDVKM, per germline. CDR3 loop: CASSSQGVLTNSAFF. CDR3 nucleotide sequence: TGTGCCAGCAGTTCACAGGGGGTGCTAACTAATTCAGCTTTCTTT.

The chain is built from TRBV5-6 and TRBJ2-1, with 12 bases that match TRBD1. J gave up 8 bases and V 2 bases, and 8 bases lay outside the gene matches. From germline, CDR1 is SGHDT and CDR2 YYEEEE. The CDR3 runs to 16 residues. CDR3 nucleotide sequence: TGTGCCAGCAGCTTAACCGGGACAGGGGGCTGGTATGAGCAGTTCTTC. It translates to CASSLTGTGGWYEQFF.

The V gene is TRBV7-8, the J gene TRBJ1-2; D is perhaps TRBD1 (5 bases). The CDR3 extends over 15 amino acids. The germline gives CDR1 SGHVS, CDR2 FQNEAQ. Trimming left V 5 bases short and J 4 bases short, with 17 bases between. Written as DNA, the CDR3 is TGTGCCAGCAGCGCAGAAGCAGGGTCGGGCTATGGCTACACCTTC. Protein sequence: CASSAEAGSGYGYTF.

This chain uses TRBV6-5 with TRBJ2-2; 8 nucleotides line up with TRBD1. The CDR3 loop spans 13 amino acids. In germline, CDR1 is MNHEY, CDR2 SVGAGI. Losses at the gene ends were 7 bases for V and 7 bases for J; bases not matched to a gene: 5. CDR3 coding DNA: TGTGCCAGCACGGACAGGGAAGGCGGGGAGCTGTTTTTT. This sequence encodes CASTDREGGELFF.

The genes are TRBV29-1 and TRBJ2-1, with 7 bases fitting TRBD1. V lost 3 bases and J lost 15; bases outside the gene matches: 14. The CDR3 is 13 amino acids. The germline CDR1 and CDR2 sequences are SQVTM and ANQGSEA. DNA for the CDR3: TGCAGCGTTGAGATCAGTACAAGGGGGCGCCTGTTCTTC. This codes for CSVEISTRGRLFF.

With respect to this clone: Additional DNA sequences in this sample encode the identical CDR3. V and J are TRBV30 and TRBJ1-2; D ambiguous. CDR3 size: 12 residues. Germline lookup yields CDR1 GTSNPN and CDR2 SVGIG (reference sequence). Deletions cut 0 bases from V and 4 bases from J, with 6 bases between. CDR3 sequence reads: CAWSVSGYGYTF. The DNA for the CDR3 is TGTGCCTGGAGTGTATCAGGCTATGGCTACACCTTC. The entire variable domain, with the rest obtained from reference TRBV30 and TRBJ1-2, is as follows: SQTIHQWPATLVQPVGSPLSLECTVEGTSNPNLYWYRQAAGRGLQLLFYSVGIGQISSEVPQNLSASRPQDRQFILSSKKLLLSDSGFYLCAWSVSGYGYTFGSGTRLTVV.